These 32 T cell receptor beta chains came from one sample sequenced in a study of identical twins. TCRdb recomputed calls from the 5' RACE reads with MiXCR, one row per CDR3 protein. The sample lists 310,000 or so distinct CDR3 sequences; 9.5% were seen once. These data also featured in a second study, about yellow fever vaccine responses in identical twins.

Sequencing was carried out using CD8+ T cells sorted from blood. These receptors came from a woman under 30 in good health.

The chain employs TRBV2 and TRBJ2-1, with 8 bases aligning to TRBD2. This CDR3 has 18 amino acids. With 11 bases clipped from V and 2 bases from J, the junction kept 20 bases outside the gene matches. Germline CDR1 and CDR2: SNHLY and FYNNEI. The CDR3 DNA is TGTGCCCTCAGTTTAGTTACCGGGGGGGCTACGACCTACAATGAGCAGTTCTTC. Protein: CALSLVTGGATTYNEQFF.

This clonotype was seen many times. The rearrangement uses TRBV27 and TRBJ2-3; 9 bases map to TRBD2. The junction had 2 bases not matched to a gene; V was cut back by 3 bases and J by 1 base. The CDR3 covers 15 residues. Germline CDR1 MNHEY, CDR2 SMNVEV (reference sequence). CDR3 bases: TGTGCCAGCAGTTTTCGGACTAGCGGCACAGATACGCAGTATTTT. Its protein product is CASSFRTSGTDTQYF.

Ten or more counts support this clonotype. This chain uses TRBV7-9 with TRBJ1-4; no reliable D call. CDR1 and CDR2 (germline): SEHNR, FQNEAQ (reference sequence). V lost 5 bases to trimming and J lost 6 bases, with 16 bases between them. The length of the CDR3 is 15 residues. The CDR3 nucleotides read TGTGCCAGCAGCGGGCAAGAGACCGGGGATGAAAAACTGTTTTTT. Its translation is CASSGQETGDEKLFF.

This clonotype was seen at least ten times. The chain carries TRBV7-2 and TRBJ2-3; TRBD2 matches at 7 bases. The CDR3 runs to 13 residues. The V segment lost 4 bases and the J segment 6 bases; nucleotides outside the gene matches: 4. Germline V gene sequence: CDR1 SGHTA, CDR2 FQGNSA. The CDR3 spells CASSSVGGDTQYF. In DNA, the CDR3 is TGTGCCAGCAGCTCAGTCGGGGGGGATACGCAGTATTTT. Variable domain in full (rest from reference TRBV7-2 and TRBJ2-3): GAGVSQSPSNKVTEKGKDVELRCDPISGHTALYWYRQSLGQGLEFLIYFQGNSAPDKSGLPSDRFSAERTGGSVSTLTIQRTQQEDSAVYLCASSSVGGDTQYFGPGTRLTVL.

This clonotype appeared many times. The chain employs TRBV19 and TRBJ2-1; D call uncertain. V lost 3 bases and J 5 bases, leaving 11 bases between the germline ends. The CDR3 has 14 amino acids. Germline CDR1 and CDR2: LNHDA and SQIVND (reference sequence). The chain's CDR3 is CASSIGYTNNEQFF. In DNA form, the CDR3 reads TGTGCCAGTAGTATTGGGTATACAAACAATGAGCAGTTCTTC.

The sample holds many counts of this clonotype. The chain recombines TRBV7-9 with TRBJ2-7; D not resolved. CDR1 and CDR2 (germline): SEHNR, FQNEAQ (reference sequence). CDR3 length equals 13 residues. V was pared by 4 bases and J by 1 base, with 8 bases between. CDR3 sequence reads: CASSSQLSYEQYF. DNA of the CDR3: TGTGCCAGCAGCTCACAGCTTTCCTACGAGCAGTACTTC.

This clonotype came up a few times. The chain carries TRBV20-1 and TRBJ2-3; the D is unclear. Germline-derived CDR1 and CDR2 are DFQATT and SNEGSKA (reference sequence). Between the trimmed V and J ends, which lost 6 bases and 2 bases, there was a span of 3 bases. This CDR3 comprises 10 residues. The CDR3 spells CSAITDTQYF. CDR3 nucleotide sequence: TGCAGTGCCATCACAGATACGCAGTATTTT.

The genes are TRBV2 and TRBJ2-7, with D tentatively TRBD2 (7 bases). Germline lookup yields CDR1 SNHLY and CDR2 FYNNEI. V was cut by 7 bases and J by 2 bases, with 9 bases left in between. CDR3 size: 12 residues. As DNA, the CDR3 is TGTGCCAGCATAGGGGGGGCCTACGAGCAGTACTTC. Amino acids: CASIGGAYEQYF. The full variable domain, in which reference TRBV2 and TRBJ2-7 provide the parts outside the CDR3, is EPEVTQTPSHQVTQMGQEVILRCVPISNHLYFYWYRQILGQKVEFLVSFYNNEISEKSEIFDDQFSVERPDGSNFTLKIRSTKLEDSAMYFCASIGGAYEQYFGPGTRLTVT.

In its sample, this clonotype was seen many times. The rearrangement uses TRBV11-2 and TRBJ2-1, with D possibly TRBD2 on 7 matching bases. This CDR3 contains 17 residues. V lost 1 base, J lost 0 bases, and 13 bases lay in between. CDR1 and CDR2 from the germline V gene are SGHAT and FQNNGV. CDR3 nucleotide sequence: TGTGCCAGCAGCTTAGTCGGGGGGCTGCACTCCTACAATGAGCAGTTCTTC. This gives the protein CASSLVGGLHSYNEQFF.

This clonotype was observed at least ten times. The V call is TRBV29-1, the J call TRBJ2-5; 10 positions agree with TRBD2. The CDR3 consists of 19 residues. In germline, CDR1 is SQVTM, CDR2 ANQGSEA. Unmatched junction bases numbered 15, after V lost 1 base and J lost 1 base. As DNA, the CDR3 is TGCAGCGTTGAAGGGGGTGCCAGGAGGACTAGCGGAACCCAAGAGACCCAGTACTTC. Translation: CSVEGGARRTSGTQETQYF. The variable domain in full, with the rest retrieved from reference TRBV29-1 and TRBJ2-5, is SAVISQKPSRDICQRGTSLTIQCQVDSQVTMMFWYRQQPGQSLTLIATANQGSEATYESGFVIDKFPISRPNLTFSTLTVSNMSPEDSSIYLCSVEGGARRTSGTQETQYFGPGTRLLVL.

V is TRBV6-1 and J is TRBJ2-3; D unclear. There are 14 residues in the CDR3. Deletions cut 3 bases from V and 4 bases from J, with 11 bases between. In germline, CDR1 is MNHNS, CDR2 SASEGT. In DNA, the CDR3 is TGTGCCAGCAGTGATAAGCCGGGCCCAGATACGCAGTATTTT. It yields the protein CASSDKPGPDTQYF.

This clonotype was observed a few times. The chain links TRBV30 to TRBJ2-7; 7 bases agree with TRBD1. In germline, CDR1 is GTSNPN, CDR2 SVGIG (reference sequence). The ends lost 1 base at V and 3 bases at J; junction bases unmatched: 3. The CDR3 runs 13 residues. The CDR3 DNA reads TGTGCCTGGAGTGGGGGACAGAACTACGAGCAGTACTTC. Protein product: CAWSGGQNYEQYF. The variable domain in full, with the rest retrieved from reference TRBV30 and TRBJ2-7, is SQTIHQWPATLVQPVGSPLSLECTVEGTSNPNLYWYRQAAGRGLQLLFYSVGIGQISSEVPQNLSASRPQDRQFILSSKKLLLSDSGFYLCAWSGGQNYEQYFGPGTRLTVT.

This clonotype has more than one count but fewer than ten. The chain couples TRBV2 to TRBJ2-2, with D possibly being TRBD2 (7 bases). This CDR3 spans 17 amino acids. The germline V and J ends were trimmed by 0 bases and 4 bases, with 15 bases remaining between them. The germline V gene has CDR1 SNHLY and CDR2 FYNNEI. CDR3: CASSEALGGGSTGELFF. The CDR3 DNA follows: TGTGCCAGCAGTGAAGCGTTGGGGGGGGGCTCCACCGGGGAGCTGTTTTTT.

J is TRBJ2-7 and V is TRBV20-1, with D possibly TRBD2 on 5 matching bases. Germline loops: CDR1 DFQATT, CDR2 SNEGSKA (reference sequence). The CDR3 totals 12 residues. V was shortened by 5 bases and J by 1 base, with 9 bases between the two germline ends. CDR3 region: CSASGESYEQYF. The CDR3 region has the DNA TGCAGTGCTTCCGGGGAATCCTACGAGCAGTACTTC.

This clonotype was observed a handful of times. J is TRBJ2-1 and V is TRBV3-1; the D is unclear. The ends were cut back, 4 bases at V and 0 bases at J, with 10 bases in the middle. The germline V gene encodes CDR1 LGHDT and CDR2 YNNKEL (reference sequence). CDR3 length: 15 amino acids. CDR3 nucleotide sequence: TGTGCCAGCAGCCCTCAGCAGAGCTCCTACAATGAGCAGTTCTTC. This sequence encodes CASSPQQSSYNEQFF.

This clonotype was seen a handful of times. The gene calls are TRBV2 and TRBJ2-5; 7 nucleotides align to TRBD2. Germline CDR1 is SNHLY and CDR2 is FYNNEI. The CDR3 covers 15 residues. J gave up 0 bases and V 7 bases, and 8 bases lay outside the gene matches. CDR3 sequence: CASKEEAGYQETQYF. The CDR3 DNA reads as TGTGCCAGCAAGGAGGAAGCGGGGTACCAAGAGACCCAGTACTTC.

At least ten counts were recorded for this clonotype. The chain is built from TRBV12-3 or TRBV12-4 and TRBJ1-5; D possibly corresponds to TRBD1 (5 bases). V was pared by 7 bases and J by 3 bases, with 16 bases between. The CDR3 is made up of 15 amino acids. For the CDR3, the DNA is TGTGCCAGCACCCTAGTTGGGGGGGTCAATCAGCCCCAGCATTTT. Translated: CASTLVGGVNQPQHF.

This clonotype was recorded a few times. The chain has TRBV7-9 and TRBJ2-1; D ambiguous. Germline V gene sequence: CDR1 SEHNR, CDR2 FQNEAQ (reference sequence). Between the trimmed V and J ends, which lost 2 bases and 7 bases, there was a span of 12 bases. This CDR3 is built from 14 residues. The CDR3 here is CASSLSSPTNEQFF. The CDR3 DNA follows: TGTGCCAGCAGCTTAAGTAGTCCCACTAATGAGCAGTTCTTC.

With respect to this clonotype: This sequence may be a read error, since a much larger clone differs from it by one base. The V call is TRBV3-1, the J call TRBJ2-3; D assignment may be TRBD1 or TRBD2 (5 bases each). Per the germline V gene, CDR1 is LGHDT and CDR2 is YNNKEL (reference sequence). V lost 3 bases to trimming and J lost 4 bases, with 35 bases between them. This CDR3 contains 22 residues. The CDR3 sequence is CASSQGTPGPQISVARADTQYF. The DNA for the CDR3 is TGTGCCAGCAGCCAGGGGACCCCGGGACCACAGATCTCGGTGGCCCGAGCAGATACGCAGTATTTT.

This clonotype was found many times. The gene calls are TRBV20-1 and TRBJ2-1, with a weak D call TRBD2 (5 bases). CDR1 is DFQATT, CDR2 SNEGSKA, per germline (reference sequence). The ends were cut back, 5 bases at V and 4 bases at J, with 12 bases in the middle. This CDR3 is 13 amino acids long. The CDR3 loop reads CSAADTRYNEQFF. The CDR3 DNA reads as TGCAGTGCTGCTGACACTAGATACAATGAGCAGTTCTTC.

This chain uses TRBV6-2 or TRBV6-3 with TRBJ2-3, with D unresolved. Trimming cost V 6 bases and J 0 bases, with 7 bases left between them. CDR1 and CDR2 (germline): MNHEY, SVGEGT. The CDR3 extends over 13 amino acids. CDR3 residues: CASRPTSTDTQYF. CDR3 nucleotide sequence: TGTGCCAGCAGGCCTACTAGCACAGATACGCAGTATTTT.

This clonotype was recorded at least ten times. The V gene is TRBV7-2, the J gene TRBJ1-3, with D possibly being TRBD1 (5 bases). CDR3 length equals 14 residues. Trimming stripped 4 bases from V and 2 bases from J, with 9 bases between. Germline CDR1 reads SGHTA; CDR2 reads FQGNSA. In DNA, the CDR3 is TGTGCCAGCAGCTCGACAGTAACTGGAAACACCATATATTTT. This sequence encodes CASSSTVTGNTIYF. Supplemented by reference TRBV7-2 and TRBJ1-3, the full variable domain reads GAGVSQSPSNKVTEKGKDVELRCDPISGHTALYWYRQSLGQGLEFLIYFQGNSAPDKSGLPSDRFSAERTGGSVSTLTIQRTQQEDSAVYLCASSSTVTGNTIYFGEGSWLTVV.

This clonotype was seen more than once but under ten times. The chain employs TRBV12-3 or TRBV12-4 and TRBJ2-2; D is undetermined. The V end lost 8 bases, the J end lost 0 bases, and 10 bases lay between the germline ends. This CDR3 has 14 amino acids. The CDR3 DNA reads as TGTGCCAGCTCGGCGATCTCGAACACCGGGGAGCTGTTTTTT. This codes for CASSAISNTGELFF.

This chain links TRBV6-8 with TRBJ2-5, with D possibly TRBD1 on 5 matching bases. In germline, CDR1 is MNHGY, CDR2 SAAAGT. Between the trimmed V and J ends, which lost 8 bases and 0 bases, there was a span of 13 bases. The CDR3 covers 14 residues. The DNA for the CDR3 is TGTGCCAGCGGAAAGGGGCTATACCAAGAGACCCAGTACTTC. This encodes CASGKGLYQETQYF.

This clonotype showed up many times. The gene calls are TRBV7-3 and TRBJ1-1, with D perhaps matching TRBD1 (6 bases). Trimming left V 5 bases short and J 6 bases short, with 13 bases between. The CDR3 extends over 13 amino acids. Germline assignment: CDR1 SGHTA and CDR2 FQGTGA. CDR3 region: CASSHGGGSEAFF. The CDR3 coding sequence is TGTGCCAGCAGCCACGGGGGCGGTTCTGAAGCTTTCTTT.

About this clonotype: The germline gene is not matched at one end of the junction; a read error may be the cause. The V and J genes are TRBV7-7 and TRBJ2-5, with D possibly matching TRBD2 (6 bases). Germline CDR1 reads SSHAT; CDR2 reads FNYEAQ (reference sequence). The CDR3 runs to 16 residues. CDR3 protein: CASSLAVGTPQETQYF. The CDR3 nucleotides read TGTGCTAGCAGCTTAGCGGTCGGGACCCCCCAAGAGACCCAGTACTTC. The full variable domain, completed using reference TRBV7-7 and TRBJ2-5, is GAGVSQSPRYKVTKRGQDVTLRCDPISSHATLYWYQQALGQGPEFLTYFNYEAQPDKSGLPSDRFSAERPEGSISTLTIQRTEQRDSAMYRCASSLAVGTPQETQYFGPGTRLLVL.

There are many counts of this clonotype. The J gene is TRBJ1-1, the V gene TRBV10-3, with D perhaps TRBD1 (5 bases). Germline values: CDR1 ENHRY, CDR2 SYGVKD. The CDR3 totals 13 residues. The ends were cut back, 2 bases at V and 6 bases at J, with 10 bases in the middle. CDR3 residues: CAISEGRAAEAFF. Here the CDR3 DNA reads TGTGCCATCAGTGAGGGCAGGGCCGCTGAAGCTTTCTTT.

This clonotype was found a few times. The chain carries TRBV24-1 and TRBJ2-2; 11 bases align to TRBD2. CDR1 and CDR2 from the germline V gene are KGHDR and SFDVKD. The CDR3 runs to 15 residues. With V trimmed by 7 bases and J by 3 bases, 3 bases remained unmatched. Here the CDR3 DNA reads TGTGCCACCAGGGGGACTAGCGGTGACACCGGGGAGCTGTTTTTT. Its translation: CATRGTSGDTGELFF.

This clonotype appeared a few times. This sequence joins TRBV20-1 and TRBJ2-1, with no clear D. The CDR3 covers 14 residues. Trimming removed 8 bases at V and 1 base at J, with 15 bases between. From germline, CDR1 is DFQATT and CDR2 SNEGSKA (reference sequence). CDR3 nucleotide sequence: TGCAGTTTCGGAATACGAGCATCCTACAATGAGCAGTTCTTC. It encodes CSFGIRASYNEQFF.

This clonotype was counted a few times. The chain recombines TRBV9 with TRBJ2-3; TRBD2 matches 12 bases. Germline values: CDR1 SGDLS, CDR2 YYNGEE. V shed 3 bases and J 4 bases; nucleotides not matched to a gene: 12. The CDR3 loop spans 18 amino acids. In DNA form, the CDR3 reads TGTGCCAGCAGCGGGAGCACGGGGGGGACTAGCGGGCCAGATACGCAGTATTTT. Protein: CASSGSTGGTSGPDTQYF.

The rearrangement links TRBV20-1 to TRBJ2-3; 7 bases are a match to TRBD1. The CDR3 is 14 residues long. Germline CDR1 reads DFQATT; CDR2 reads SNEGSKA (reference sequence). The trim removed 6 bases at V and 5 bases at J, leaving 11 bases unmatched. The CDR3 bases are TGCAGTGCCACGGGACAGCCCTTGAGAGATACGCAGTATTTT. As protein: CSATGQPLRDTQYF.

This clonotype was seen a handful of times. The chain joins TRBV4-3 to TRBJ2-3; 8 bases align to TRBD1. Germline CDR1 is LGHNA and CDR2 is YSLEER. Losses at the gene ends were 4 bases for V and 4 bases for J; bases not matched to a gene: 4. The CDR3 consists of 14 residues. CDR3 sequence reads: CASSPDREADTQYF. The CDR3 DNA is TGCGCCAGCAGCCCGGACAGGGAGGCAGATACGCAGTATTTT.